This T cell receptor beta chain was retrieved from a study of cytomegalovirus exposure and HLA in healthy donors. Across the whole study: The roughly 120 validation repertoires were reported in a later analysis to have been generated on the same platform as the roughly 680 first-cohort repertoires.

While the first cohort had hundreds of subjects, the donors belonged to the separate validation cohort of roughly 130 subjects. The study, taken as a whole, reports: Among the CMV-associated chains, a few were confirmed in vitro as specific for CMV antigens. Both high specificity and high sensitivity reportedly marked the classifier's diagnosis of cytomegalovirus status.

Comment on this clone: Its antigen is not identified.

Profiling relied on immunoSEQ multiplex PCR, and the TCRdb table lists in-frame clones only, not all of them. Of around 98,000 clones in the sample, about 83% were seen once. The ends were cut back, 2 bases at V and 10 bases at J, with 9 bases in the middle. The CDR3 is 12 residues long. The germline CDR1 and CDR2 sequences are SGHVS and FQNEAQ. The chain carries TRBV7-8 and TRBJ1-5, with a possible D match to TRBD1 (5 bases). The specimen sequenced was PBMCs. The sequence was collected from a woman younger than 45 in good health and CMV-seronegative. CDR3 nucleotides: TGTGCCAGCAGCTTACAGGGAAGCCCCCAGCATTTT. Translating gives CASSLQGSPQHF.